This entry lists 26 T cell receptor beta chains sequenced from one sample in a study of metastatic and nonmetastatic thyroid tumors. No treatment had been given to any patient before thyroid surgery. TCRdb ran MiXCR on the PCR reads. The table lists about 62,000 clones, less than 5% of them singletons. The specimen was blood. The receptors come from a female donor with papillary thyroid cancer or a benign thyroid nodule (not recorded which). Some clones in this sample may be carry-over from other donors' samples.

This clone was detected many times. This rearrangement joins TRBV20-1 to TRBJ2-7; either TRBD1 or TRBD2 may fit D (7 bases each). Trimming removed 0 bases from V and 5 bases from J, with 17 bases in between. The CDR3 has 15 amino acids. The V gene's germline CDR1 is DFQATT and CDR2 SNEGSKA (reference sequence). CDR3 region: CSARDESRGGHEQYF. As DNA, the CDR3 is TGCAGTGCTAGAGATGAAAGCAGGGGGGGACACGAGCAGTACTTC.

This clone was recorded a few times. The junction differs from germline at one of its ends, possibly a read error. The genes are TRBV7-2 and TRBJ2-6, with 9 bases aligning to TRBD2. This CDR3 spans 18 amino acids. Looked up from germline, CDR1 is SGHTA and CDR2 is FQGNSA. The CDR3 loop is CASSLLGGRATVANVLTF. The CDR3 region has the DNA TGTGCCAGCAGCTTATTGGGCGGGAGGGCCACTGTGGCCAACGTCCTGACCTTC.

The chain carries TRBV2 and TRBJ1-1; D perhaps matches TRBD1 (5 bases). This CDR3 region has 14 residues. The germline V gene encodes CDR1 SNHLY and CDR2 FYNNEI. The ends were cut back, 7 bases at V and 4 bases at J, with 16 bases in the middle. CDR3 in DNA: TGTGCCAGCATCCGCATGCACGGGGGCACTGAAGCTTTCTTT. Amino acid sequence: CASIRMHGGTEAFF.

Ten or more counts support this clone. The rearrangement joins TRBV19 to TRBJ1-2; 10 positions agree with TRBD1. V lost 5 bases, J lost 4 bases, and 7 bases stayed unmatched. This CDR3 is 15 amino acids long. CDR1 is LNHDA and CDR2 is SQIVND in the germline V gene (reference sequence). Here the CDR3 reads CASSAPGQGFYGYTF. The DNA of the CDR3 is TGTGCCAGTAGTGCGCCGGGACAGGGGTTCTATGGCTACACCTTC. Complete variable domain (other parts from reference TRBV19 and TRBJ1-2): DGGITQSPKYLFRKEGQNVTLSCEQNLNHDAMYWYRQDPGQGLRLIYYSQIVNDFQKGDIAEGYSVSREKKESFPLTVTSAQKNPTAFYLCASSAPGQGFYGYTFGSGTRLTVV.

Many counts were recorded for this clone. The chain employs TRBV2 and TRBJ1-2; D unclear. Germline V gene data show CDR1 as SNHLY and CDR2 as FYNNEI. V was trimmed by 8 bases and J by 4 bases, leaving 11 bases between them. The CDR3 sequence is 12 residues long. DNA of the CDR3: TGTGCCAGCTACGAACATAGCTATGGCTACACCTTC. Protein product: CASYEHSYGYTF.

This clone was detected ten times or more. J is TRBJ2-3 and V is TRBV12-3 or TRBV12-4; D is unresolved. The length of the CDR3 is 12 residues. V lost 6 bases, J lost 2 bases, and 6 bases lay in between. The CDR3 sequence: CASSANTDTQYF. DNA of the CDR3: TGTGCCAGCAGCGCGAACACAGATACGCAGTATTTT.

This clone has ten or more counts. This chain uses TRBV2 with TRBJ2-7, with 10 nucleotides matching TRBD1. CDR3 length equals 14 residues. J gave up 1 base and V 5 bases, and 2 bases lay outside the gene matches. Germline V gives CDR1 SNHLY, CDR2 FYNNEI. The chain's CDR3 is CASSRTGGSYEQYF. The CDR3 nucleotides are TGTGCCAGCAGTAGGACAGGGGGGTCCTACGAGCAGTACTTC.

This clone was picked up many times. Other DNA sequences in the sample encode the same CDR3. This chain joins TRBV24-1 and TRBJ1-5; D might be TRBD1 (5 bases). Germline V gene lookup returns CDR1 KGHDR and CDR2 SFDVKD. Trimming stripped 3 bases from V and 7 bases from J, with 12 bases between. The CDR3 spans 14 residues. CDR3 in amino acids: CATSDDLRDQPQHF. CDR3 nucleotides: TGTGCCACCAGTGATGACCTAAGGGACCAGCCCCAGCATTTT.

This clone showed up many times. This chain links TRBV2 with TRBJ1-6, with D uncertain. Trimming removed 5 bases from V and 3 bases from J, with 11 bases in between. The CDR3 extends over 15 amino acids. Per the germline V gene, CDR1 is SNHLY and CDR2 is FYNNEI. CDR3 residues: CASSWEGNYNSPLHF. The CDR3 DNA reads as TGTGCCAGCAGTTGGGAAGGAAACTATAATTCACCCCTCCACTTT. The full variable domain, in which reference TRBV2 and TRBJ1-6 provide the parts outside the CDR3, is EPEVTQTPSHQVTQMGQEVILRCVPISNHLYFYWYRQILGQKVEFLVSFYNNEISEKSEIFDDQFSVERPDGSNFTLKIRSTKLEDSAMYFCASSWEGNYNSPLHFGNGTRLTVT.

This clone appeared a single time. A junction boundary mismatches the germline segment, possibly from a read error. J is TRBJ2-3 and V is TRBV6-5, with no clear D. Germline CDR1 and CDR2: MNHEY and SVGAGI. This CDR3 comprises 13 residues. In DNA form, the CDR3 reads TGTGCCGGCAGTTTTCAGTACGCAGATACGCAGTATTTT. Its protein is CAGSFQYADTQYF.

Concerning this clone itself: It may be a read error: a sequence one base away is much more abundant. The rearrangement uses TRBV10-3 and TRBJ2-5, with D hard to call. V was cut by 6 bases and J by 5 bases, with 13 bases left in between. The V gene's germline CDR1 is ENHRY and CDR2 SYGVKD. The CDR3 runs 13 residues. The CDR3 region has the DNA TGTGCCATCAGCCCCAACATCGGGGAGACCCAGTACTTC. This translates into CAISPNIGETQYF.

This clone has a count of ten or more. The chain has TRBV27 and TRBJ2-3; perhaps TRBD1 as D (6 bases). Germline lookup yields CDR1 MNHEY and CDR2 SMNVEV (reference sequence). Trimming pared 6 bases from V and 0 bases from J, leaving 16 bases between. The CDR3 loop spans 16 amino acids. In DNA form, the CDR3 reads TGTGCCAGCAGCCCAAGGGACACCCGGAGCACAGATACGCAGTATTTT. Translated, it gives CASSPRDTRSTDTQYF.

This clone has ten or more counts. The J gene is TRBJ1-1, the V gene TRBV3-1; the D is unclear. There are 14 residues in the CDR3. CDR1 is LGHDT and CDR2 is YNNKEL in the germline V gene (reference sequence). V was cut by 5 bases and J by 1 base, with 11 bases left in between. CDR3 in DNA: TGTGCCAGCAGCTCCGTAGGCGGGAACACTGAAGCTTTCTTT. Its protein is CASSSVGGNTEAFF. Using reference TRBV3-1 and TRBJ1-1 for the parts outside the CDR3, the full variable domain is DTAVSQTPKYLVTQMGNDKSIKCEQNLGHDTMYWYKQDSKKFLKIMFSYNNKELIINETVPNRFSPKSPDKAHLNLHINSLELGDSAVYFCASSSVGGNTEAFFGQGTRLTVV.

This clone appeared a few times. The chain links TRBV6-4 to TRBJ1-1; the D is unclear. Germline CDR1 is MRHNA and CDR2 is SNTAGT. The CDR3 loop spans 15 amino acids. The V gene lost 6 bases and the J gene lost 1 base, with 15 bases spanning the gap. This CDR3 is CASSANSWGNTEAFF. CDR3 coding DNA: TGTGCCAGCAGCGCAAATTCGTGGGGGAACACTGAAGCTTTCTTT.

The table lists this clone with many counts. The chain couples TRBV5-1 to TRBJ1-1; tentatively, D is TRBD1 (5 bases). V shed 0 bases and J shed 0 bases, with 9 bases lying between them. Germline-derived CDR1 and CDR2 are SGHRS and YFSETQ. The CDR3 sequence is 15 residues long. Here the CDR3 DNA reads TGCGCCAGCAGCTTGGCGGGACCGATGAACACTGAAGCTTTCTTT. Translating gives CASSLAGPMNTEAFF.

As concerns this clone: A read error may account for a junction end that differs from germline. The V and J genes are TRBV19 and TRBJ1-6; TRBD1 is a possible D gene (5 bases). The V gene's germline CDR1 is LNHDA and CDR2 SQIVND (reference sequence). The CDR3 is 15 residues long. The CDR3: CASSIRLGDGSPLQF. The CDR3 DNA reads TGTGCCAGTAGTATCAGACTAGGGGACGGGTCACCCCTCCAATTT.

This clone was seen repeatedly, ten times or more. CDR3 DNA: TGCGCCAGCAGACAGTGGCAGGGGGCGAACACCGGGGAGCTGTTTTTT. This sequence encodes CASRQWQGANTGELFF. The V call is TRBV5-1, the J call TRBJ2-2, with 7 positions matching TRBD1. Germline CDR1 is SGHRS and CDR2 is YFSETQ. V lost 5 bases and J lost 0; bases outside the gene matches: 7. The CDR3 runs to 16 residues.

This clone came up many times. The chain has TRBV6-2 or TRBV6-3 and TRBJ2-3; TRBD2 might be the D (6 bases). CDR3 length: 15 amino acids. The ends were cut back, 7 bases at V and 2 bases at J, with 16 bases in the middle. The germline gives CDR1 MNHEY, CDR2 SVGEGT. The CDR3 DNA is TGTGCCAGCACCGCAGCTCGGGGGATCACAGATACGCAGTATTTT. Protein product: CASTAARGITDTQYF.

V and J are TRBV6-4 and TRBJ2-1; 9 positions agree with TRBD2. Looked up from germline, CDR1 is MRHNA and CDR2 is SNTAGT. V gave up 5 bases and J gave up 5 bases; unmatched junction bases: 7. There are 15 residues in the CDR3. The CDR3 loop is CASSYAGGPDNEQFF. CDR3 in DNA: TGTGCCAGCAGTTATGCGGGAGGGCCGGACAATGAGCAGTTCTTC.

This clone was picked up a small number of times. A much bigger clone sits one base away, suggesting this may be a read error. The CDR3 region has the DNA TGTGCCAGCAGTTTTCGACTAGCGGGAAACTACGAGCAGTACTTC. This encodes CASSFRLAGNYEQYF. This sequence joins TRBV27 and TRBJ2-7; 11 nucleotides align to TRBD2. The CDR3 is 15 amino acids. V trimming: 3 bases; J trimming: 3 bases; junction bases outside the gene matches: 4. Germline V gene data show CDR1 as MNHEY and CDR2 as SMNVEV (reference sequence).

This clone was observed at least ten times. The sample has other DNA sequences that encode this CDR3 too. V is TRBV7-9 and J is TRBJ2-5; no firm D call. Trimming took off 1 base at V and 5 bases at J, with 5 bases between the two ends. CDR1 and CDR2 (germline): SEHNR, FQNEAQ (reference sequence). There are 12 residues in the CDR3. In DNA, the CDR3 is TGTGCCAGCAGCTTAGACTACGAGACCCAGTACTTC. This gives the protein CASSLDYETQYF.

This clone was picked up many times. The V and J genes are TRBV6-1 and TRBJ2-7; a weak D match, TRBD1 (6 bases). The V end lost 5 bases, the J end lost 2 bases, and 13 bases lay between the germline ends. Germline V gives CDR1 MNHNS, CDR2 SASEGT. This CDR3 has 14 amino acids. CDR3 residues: CASSSGTPPYEQYF. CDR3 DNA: TGTGCCAGCAGTTCCGGGACACCTCCCTACGAGCAGTACTTC.

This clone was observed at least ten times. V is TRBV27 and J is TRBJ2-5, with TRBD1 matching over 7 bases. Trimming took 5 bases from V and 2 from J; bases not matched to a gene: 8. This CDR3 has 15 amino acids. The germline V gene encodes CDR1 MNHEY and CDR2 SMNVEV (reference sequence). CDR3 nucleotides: TGTGCCAGCAGTCCGAGACAGGGTTGGCAAGAGACCCAGTACTTC. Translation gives CASSPRQGWQETQYF.

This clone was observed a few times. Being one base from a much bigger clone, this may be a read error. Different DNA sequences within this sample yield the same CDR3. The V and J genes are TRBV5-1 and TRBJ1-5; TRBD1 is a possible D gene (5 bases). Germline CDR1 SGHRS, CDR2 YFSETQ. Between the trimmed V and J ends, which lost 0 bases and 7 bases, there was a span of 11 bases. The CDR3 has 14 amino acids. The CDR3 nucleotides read TGCGCCAGCAGCTTGGGGACGGGGGGACAGCCCCAGCATTTT. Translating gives CASSLGTGGQPQHF.

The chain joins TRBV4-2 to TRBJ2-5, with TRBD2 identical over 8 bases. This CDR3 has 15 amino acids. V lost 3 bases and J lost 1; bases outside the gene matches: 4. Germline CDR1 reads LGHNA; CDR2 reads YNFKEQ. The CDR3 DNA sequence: TGTGCCAGCAGCCAGAACCGGGAGGGCCAAGAGACCCAGTACTTC. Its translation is CASSQNREGQETQYF.

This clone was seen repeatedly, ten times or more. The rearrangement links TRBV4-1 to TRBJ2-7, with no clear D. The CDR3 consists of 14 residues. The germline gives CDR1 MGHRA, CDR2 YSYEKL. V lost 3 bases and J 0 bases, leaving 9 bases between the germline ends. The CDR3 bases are TGCGCCAGCAGCCAGGCGAGAAGCTCCTACGAGCAGTACTTC. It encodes CASSQARSSYEQYF.